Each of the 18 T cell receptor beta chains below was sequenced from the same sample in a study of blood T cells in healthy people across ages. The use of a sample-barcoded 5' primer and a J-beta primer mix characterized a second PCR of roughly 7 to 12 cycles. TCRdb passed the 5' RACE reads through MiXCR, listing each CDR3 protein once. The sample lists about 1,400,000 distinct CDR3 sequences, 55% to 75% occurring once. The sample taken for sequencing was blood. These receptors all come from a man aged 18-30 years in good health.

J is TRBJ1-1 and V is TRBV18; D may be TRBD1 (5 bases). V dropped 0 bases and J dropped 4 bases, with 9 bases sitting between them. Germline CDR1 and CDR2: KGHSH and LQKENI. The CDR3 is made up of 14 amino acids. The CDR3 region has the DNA TGTGCCAGCTCACCACCGGCAGGGTTCACTGAAGCTTTCTTT. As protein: CASSPPAGFTEAFF. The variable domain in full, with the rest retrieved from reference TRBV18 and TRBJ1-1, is NAGVMQNPRHLVRRRGQEARLRCSPMKGHSHVYWYRQLPEEGLKFMVYLQKENIIDESGMPKERFSAEFPKEGPSILRIQQVVRGDSAAYFCASSPPAGFTEAFFGQGTRLTVV.

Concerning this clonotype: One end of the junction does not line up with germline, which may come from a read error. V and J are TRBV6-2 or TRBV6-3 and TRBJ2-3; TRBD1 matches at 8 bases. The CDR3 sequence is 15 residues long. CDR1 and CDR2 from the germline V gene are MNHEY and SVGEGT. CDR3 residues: CASSEVYRGADTQYF. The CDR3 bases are TGCGCCAGCAGTGAGGTTTACAGGGGGGCAGATACGCAGTATTTT.

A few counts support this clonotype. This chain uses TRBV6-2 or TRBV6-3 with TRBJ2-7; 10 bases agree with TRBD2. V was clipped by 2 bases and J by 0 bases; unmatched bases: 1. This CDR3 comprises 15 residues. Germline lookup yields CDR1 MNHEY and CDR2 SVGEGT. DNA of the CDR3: TGTGCCAGCAGTTACGCTAGCGGGGGCTCCTACGAGCAGTACTTC. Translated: CASSYASGGSYEQYF.

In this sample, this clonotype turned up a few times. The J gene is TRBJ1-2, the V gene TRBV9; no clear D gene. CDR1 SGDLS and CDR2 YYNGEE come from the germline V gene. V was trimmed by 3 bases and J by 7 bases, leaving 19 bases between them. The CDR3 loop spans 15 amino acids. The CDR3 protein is CASSADDDGFLGYTF. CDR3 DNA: TGTGCCAGCAGCGCCGATGACGACGGATTCCTTGGCTACACCTTC.

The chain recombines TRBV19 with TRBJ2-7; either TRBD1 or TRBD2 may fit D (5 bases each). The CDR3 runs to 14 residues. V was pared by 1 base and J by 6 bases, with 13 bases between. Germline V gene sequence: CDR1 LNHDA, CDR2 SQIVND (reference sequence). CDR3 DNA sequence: TGTGCCAGTAGTATAGCTCAGGGAGCACGCGAGCAGTACTTC. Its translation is CASSIAQGAREQYF.

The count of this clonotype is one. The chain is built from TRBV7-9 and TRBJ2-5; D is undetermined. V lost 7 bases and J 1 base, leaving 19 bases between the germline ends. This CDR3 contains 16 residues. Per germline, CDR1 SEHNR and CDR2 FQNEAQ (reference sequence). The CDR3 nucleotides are TGTGCCAGCACCCGCTTAGGCGGTGCCCTCCAAGAGACCCAGTACTTC. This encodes CASTRLGGALQETQYF.

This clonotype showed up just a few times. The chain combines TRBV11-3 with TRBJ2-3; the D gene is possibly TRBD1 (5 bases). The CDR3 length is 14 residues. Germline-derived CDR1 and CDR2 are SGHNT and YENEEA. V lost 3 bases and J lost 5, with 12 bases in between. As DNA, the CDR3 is TGTGCCAGCAGCTTGGGGCAGCAGGGAGATACGCAGTATTTT. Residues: CASSLGQQGDTQYF.

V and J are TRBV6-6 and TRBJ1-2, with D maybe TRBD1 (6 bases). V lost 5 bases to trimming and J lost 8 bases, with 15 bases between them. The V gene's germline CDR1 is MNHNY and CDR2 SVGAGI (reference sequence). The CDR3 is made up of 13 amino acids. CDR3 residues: CASSTHDRRGYTF. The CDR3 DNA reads TGTGCCAGCAGTACCCACGACAGGCGGGGCTACACCTTC.

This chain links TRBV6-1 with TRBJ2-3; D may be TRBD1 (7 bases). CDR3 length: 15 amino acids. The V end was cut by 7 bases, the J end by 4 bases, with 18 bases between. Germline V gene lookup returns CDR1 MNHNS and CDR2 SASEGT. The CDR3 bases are TGTGCCAGCAAGGACGGCAGGGGGGAGGCAGATACGCAGTATTTT. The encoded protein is CASKDGRGEADTQYF.

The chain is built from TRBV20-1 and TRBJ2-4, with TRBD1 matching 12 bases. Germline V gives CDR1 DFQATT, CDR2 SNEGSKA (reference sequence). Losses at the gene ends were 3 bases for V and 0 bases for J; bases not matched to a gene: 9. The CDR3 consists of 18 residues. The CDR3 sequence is CSASSPGTGGLAKNIQYF. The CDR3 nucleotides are TGCAGTGCTAGTAGCCCTGGGACAGGGGGCTTAGCCAAAAACATTCAGTACTTC.

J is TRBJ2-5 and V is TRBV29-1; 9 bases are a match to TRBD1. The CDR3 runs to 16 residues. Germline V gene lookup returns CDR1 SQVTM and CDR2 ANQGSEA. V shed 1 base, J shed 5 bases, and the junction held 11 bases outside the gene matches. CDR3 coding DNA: TGCAGCGTTGAAGGTGGGGGACAGGGCCGTCTGGAGACCCAGTACTTC. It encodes CSVEGGGQGRLETQYF.

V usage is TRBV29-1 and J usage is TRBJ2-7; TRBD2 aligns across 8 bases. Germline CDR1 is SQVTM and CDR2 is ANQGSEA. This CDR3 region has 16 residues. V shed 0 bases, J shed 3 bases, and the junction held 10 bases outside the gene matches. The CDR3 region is CSVEDPLARGGYEQYF. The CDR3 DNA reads TGCAGCGTTGAAGATCCCCTGGCCCGGGGGGGCTACGAGCAGTACTTC.

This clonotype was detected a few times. The CDR3 sequence: CASSLNGGATDTQYF. For the CDR3, the DNA is TGTGCCAGCAGCTTAAACGGGGGAGCTACAGATACGCAGTATTTT. The rearrangement links TRBV11-2 to TRBJ2-3; D might be TRBD2 (6 bases). Germline CDR1 SGHAT, CDR2 FQNNGV. Trimming stripped 2 bases from V and 3 bases from J, with 12 bases between. The CDR3 is made up of 15 amino acids.

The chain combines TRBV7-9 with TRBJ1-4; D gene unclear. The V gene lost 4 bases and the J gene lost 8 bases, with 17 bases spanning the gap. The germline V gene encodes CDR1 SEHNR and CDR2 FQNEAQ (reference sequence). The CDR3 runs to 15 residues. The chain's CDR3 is CASSSVGPGEEKLFF. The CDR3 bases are TGTGCCAGCAGCTCGGTTGGACCCGGGGAGGAAAAACTGTTTTTT.

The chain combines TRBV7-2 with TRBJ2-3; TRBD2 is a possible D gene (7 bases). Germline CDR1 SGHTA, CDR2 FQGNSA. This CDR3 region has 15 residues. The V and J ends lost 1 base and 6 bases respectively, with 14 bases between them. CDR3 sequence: CASSLDLRGLDTQYF. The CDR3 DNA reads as TGTGCCAGCAGCTTAGATCTGCGGGGGCTGGATACGCAGTATTTT.

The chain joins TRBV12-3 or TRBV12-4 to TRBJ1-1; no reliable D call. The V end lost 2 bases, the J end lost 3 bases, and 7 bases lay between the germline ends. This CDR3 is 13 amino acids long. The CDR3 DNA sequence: TGTGCCAGCAGTTTAACAGAGGACACTGAAGCTTTCTTT. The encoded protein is CASSLTEDTEAFF.

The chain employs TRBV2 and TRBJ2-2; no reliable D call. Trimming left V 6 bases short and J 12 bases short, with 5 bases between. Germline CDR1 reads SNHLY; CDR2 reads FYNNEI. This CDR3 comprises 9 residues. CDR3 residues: CASSPQLFF. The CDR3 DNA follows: TGTGCCAGCAGCCCCCAGCTGTTTTTT.

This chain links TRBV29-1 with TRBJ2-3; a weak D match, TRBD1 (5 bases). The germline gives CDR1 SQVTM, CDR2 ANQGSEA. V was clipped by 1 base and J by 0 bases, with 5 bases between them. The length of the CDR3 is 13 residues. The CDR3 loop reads CSVEGQSTDTQYF. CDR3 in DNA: TGCAGCGTTGAAGGACAGAGCACAGATACGCAGTATTTT.